Here is one T cell receptor (beta chain) with its context. Per the original methods: Amplification from reference gene primers served as the basis for estimated nucleated cell counts. Clones were read by immunoSEQ multiplex PCR, and TCRdb kept only the in-frame ones, dropping some. V and J calls and clone size follow that table, whereas D and trimming were derived from the DNA. Among roughly 99,000 clones listed, roughly 90% were seen once. The data belong to a study of blood T cell repertoires in COVID-19. As for the study in general: Acute and convalescent COVID-19 samples came from the United States, Italy and Spain. Nucleic acid was either cDNA or gDNA, and it came from T cells, B-cell-depleted T cells, or PBMCs.

Germline values: CDR1 LNHDA, CDR2 SQIVND (reference sequence). V dropped 4 bases and J dropped 2; count of bases not matched to a gene: 4. The CDR3 is 15 residues long. The origin of this receptor is a man between 40 and 49 years old with active or convalescent COVID-19. Material for sequencing was peripheral blood. The rearrangement uses TRBV19 and TRBJ1-2; TRBD1 matches 10 bases. Here the CDR3 reads CASSNRDRGNYGYTF. The CDR3, as DNA: TGTGCCAGTAGTAACCGGGACAGGGGAAACTATGGCTACACCTTC.